This TCR beta chain was identified during a study of T cell responses to AZD1222 COVID-19 vaccine. Doses given second, at about 4 or about 12 weeks, were pooled. Study observations and caveats: The donor cohort was predominantly white British with a female majority, and clonal diversity may have been underestimated. Reportedly, nearly half of unique spike TCRs recognized epitopes outside B.1.351/B.1.1.7 mutations.

Assay: immunoSEQ multiplex PCR; the TCRdb copy retains only in-frame clones and omits some. The sample yields approximately 120,000 clones, nearly 90% seen once. From germline, CDR1 is WSHSY and CDR2 SAAADI. V dropped 3 bases and J dropped 8; count of bases not matched to a gene: 5. The length of the CDR3 is 15 residues. With regard to this clone: The antigen is not known.

The V gene is TRBV10-2, the J gene TRBJ1-6, with 9 bases lining up with TRBD1. The clonotype originates from an adult who received the AZD1222 COVID-19 vaccine. The sequencing used peripheral blood, collected 28 days after the second AZD1222 dose. The CDR3 coding sequence is TGCGCCAGCAGTGATGCGGGACAGGGTGATTCACCCCTCCACTTT. Its protein is CASSDAGQGDSPLHF.